This T cell receptor (beta chain) was obtained from a study of response to subunit inactivated influenza vaccine. Study-wide results and caveats: New T cells are recruited in small numbers by each seasonal influenza vaccination, according to the authors' suggestion.

This clonotype was seen at least ten times. The antigen is unknown. MiXCR was run by TCRdb on the RT-PCR reads, yielding one entry per CDR3 protein. The sample records 500,000 or so distinct CDR3 sequences, 15% to 20% being singletons. The source is a man aged 50 to 75 who received an inactivated influenza vaccine. This material consisted of CD4+ T cells sorted from PBMCs, taken about 24 months after vaccination.

The CDR3 here is CASSLAGGFSGNTIYF. The CDR3, as DNA: TGTGCCAGCAGTTTAGCCGGGGGCTTCTCTGGAAACACCATATATTTT. The rearrangement uses TRBV12-3 or TRBV12-4 and TRBJ1-3; possibly TRBD1 for D (6 bases). This CDR3 is 16 amino acids long. The V end was cut by 0 bases, the J end by 0 bases, with 9 bases between.